This TCR beta chain was observed in a study of cytomegalovirus exposure and HLA in healthy donors. In germline, CDR1 is SGHDN, CDR2 FVKESK. The ends lost 4 bases at V and 5 bases at J; junction bases unmatched: 13. This CDR3 is built from 18 residues. Sequenced by immunoSEQ multiplex PCR; TCRdb stores in-frame clones only, minus some. The sample lists some 170,000 clones, around nine tenths occurring once. The sample holds a few counts of this clone. Sequenced input: PBMCs. This sequence was found in a woman aged 25 to 39 in good health and CMV-seronegative. V gene TRBV14 combines with J gene TRBJ2-3, with 12 bases lining up with TRBD2. The CDR3: CASSPIWASGGAEDTQYF. CDR3 sequence (DNA): TGTGCCAGCAGCCCAATCTGGGCTAGCGGGGGGGCTGAAGATACGCAGTATTTT.